Sequencing of this TCR beta chain was carried out in a study of technical replicates of blood from four donors. Clones were read by immunoSEQ multiplex PCR, and TCRdb kept only the in-frame ones, dropping some. The data show some 81,000 clones, around nine tenths seen once. V dropped 4 bases and J dropped 6; count of bases not matched to a gene: 8. This CDR3 spans 15 amino acids. CDR1 and CDR2 from the germline V gene are MNHEY and SMNVEV (reference sequence). The J gene is TRBJ2-7, the V gene TRBV27, with TRBD1 matching 11 bases. Source material: T cells isolated from PBMCs. This receptor was obtained from a human donor in good health. As DNA, the CDR3 is TGTGCCAGCAGTTGGGGGGGACAGGGGGGAGTCGAGCAGTACTTC. Amino acids: CASSWGGQGGVEQYF.